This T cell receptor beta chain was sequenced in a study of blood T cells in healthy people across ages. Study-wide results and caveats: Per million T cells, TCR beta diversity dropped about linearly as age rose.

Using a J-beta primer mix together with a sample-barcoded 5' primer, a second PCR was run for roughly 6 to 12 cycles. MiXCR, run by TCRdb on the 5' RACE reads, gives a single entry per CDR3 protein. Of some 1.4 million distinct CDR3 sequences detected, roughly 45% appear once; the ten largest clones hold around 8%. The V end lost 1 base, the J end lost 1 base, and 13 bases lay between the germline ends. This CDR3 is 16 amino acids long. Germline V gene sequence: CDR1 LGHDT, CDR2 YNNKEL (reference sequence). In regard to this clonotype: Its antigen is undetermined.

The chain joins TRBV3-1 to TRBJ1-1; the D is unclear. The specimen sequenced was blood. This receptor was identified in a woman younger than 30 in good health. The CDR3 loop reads CASSQGKGRQNTEAFF. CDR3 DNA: TGTGCCAGCAGCCAAGGGAAAGGCAGACAGAACACTGAAGCTTTCTTT.